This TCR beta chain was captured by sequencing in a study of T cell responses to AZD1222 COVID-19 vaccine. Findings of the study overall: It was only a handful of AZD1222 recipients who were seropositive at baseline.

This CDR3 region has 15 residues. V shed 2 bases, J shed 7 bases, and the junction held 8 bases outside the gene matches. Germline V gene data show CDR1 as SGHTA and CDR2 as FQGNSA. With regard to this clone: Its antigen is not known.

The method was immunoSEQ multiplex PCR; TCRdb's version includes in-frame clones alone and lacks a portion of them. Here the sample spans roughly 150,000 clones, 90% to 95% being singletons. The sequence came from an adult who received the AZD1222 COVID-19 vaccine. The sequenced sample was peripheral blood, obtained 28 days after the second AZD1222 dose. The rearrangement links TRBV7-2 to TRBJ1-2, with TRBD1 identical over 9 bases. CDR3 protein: CASSLSRDREPGYTF. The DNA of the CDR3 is TGTGCCAGCAGCTTAAGCCGGGACAGGGAACCTGGCTACACCTTC.